The present entry profiles one T cell receptor beta chain with its context. The germline gives CDR1 SQVTM, CDR2 ANQGSEA. The CDR3 has 16 amino acids. V trimming: 4 bases; J trimming: 3 bases; junction bases outside the gene matches: 11. Sequencing was performed with immunoSEQ multiplex PCR; in TCRdb, only in-frame clones are kept and a portion is missing. The data hold 2.3 million or so clones, with 85% to 95% observed a single time. This specimen belongs to a study of shared clonotypes between healthy human individuals. The chain has TRBV29-1 and TRBJ2-5; 10 nucleotides line up with TRBD1. This receptor was identified in a man younger than 30 in good health. Some clones in this sample may be carry-over from other donors' samples. The sequenced sample consisted of naive CD4+ T cells from PBMCs. Subset reported: CD45RA+ positively selected. The CDR3 DNA reads TGCAGCGTTGTAGGGGGCGCCGGGACAGGGGAAGAGACCCAGTACTTC. It yields the protein CSVVGGAGTGEETQYF.